This passage covers 24 T cell receptor beta chains from one sample sequenced in a study of cytomegalovirus exposure and HLA in healthy donors. Amplification used 60 Vbeta primers and 13 Jbeta primers. Only in-frame clones appear in the TCRdb table, and some are missing; sequencing was by immunoSEQ multiplex PCR. The data contain 160,000 or so clones, roughly 75% of them singletons. Material: PBMCs. The receptor source for this set is a female donor in good health and CMV-seronegative.

J is TRBJ1-1 and V is TRBV4-3, with 7 bases identical to TRBD1. CDR1 and CDR2 (germline): LGHNA, YSLEER. This CDR3 contains 13 residues. V gave up 4 bases and J gave up 3 bases; unmatched junction bases: 2. CDR3 amino acids: CASSLTGDTEAFF. As DNA, the CDR3 is TGCGCCAGCAGCCTCACAGGGGACACTGAAGCTTTCTTT.

The chain is built from TRBV13 and TRBJ1-5; 11 bases are shared with TRBD1. Per the germline V gene, CDR1 is PRHDT and CDR2 is FYEKMQ (reference sequence). With 5 bases clipped from V and 1 base from J, the junction kept 4 bases outside the gene matches. This CDR3 is built from 16 residues. The DNA of the CDR3 is TGTGCCAGCAGCCAAGGACAGGGGGCAAGCAATCAGCCCCAGCATTTT. Protein: CASSQGQGASNQPQHF.

The CDR3: CASSPGGGNTEAFF. As DNA, the CDR3 is TGTGCCAGCAGTCCCGGGGGGGGGAACACTGAAGCTTTCTTT. The chain has TRBV27 and TRBJ1-1, with D perhaps TRBD1 (5 bases). This CDR3 region has 14 residues. V lost 5 bases, J lost 1 base, and 11 bases lay in between. Germline CDR1 MNHEY, CDR2 SMNVEV (reference sequence).

This clone turned up a few times. The chain employs TRBV4-3 and TRBJ2-1; 7 bases map to TRBD2. Trimming cost V 0 bases and J 0 bases; bases outside gene matches: 5. Germline V lookup: CDR1 LGHNA, CDR2 YSLEER. The CDR3 sequence is 17 residues long. CDR3 protein: CASSQDLGGGSYNEQFF. The CDR3 region has the DNA TGCGCCAGCAGCCAAGATTTGGGGGGGGGCTCCTACAATGAGCAGTTCTTC.

The chain is built from TRBV2 and TRBJ1-2; TRBD1 aligns across 9 bases. The CDR3 has 15 residues. Germline V gene lookup returns CDR1 SNHLY and CDR2 FYNNEI. V shed 5 bases and J 5 bases; nucleotides not matched to a gene: 9. The CDR3 DNA is TGTGCCAGCAGTTTGGGGACAGGGAAACGGTATGGCTACACCTTC. It yields the protein CASSLGTGKRYGYTF.

The gene calls are TRBV2 and TRBJ2-7; perhaps TRBD2 as D (6 bases). V lost 3 bases and J lost 2, with 17 bases in between. Germline CDR1 and CDR2: SNHLY and FYNNEI. The CDR3 totals 16 residues. Written as DNA, the CDR3 is TGTGCCAGCAGTGAGAGGGCGGGGTTAGGTGCCTACGAGCAGTACTTC. It translates to CASSERAGLGAYEQYF. Full variable domain (remainder filled in from reference TRBV2 and TRBJ2-7): EPEVTQTPSHQVTQMGQEVILRCVPISNHLYFYWYRQILGQKVEFLVSFYNNEISEKSEIFDDQFSVERPDGSNFTLKIRSTKLEDSAMYFCASSERAGLGAYEQYFGPGTRLTVT.

The chain employs TRBV27 and TRBJ1-2, with D perhaps matching TRBD1 (6 bases). V shed 2 bases and J shed 4 bases, with 20 bases lying between them. Germline-derived CDR1 and CDR2 are MNHEY and SMNVEV (reference sequence). The CDR3 is made up of 17 amino acids. The CDR3 sequence is CASSLRGQSQASYGYTF. The CDR3 DNA is TGTGCCAGCAGTTTACGAGGACAGTCTCAAGCTAGCTATGGCTACACCTTC.

The genes are TRBV29-1 and TRBJ2-5; D possibly corresponds to TRBD2 (5 bases). Trimming took off 7 bases at V and 5 bases at J, with 20 bases between the two ends. Germline lookup yields CDR1 SQVTM and CDR2 ANQGSEA. This CDR3 has 14 residues. The CDR3 DNA reads TGCAGCGCCCTAGGACGGATCCGGAGGGAGACCCAGTACTTC. Translated, it gives CSALGRIRRETQYF.

The chain links TRBV2 to TRBJ2-5; D unclear. The J call is in doubt because the DNA end fits TRBJ2-7 better. The germline gives CDR1 SNHLY, CDR2 FYNNEI. The CDR3 is 12 amino acids. CDR3 nucleotide sequence: TGTGCCAGCAAAACAGAGACCTACGAGCAGTACTTC. Protein product: CASKTETYEQYF.

The CDR3 protein is CASSAGGQGSDEQFF. CDR3 in DNA: TGTGCCAGCAGCGCAGGGGGACAGGGAAGCGATGAGCAGTTCTTC. The chain uses TRBV5-6 and TRBJ2-1; 9 nucleotides match TRBD1. The V segment lost 4 bases and the J segment 8 bases; nucleotides outside the gene matches: 10. Germline loops: CDR1 SGHDT, CDR2 YYEEEE. This CDR3 is 15 amino acids long.

There are a few counts of this clone. The chain carries TRBV19 and TRBJ1-6; no reliable D call. Germline values: CDR1 LNHDA, CDR2 SQIVND (reference sequence). This CDR3 is built from 14 residues. V was cut by 3 bases and J by 7 bases, with 10 bases left in between. CDR3 region: CASSIRGINSPLHF. The CDR3 coding sequence is TGTGCCAGTAGTATCCGAGGGATCAATTCACCCCTCCACTTT.

CDR3 region: CASSPVGAGVETGELFF. CDR3 DNA sequence: TGTGCCAGCAGCCCCGTGGGCGCGGGAGTTGAGACCGGGGAGCTGTTTTTT. The J gene is TRBJ2-2, the V gene TRBV7-9; 7 bases map to TRBD2. In germline, CDR1 is SEHNR, CDR2 FQNEAQ (reference sequence). The V segment lost 5 bases and the J segment 5 bases; nucleotides outside the gene matches: 14. The CDR3 consists of 17 residues. Full variable domain (outside the CDR3, taken from reference TRBV7-9 and TRBJ2-2): DTGVSQNPRHKITKRGQNVTFRCDPISEHNRLYWYRQTLGQGPEFLTYFQNEAQLEKSRLLSDRFSAERPKGSFSTLEIQRTEQGDSAMYLCASSPVGAGVETGELFFGEGSRLTVL.

This chain uses TRBV28 with TRBJ1-1, with D perhaps matching TRBD1 (6 bases). V was shortened by 5 bases and J by 1 base, with 17 bases between the two germline ends. Germline values: CDR1 MDHEN, CDR2 SYDVKM. This CDR3 has 16 residues. CDR3 in DNA: TGTGCCAGCAGTCCCACCATAGGACAGACGAACACTGAAGCTTTCTTT. Residues: CASSPTIGQTNTEAFF.

The V call is TRBV11-2, the J call TRBJ2-3, with TRBD2 identical over 8 bases. CDR1 and CDR2 from the germline V gene are SGHAT and FQNNGV. The CDR3 sequence is 14 residues long. Trimming cost V 6 bases and J 2 bases; bases outside gene matches: 4. CDR3 nucleotides: TGTGCCAGCAGAGCGGGAGCTATCACAGATACGCAGTATTTT. Residues: CASRAGAITDTQYF.

The chain is built from TRBV9 and TRBJ2-2; TRBD2 agrees at 7 bases. J gave up 0 bases and V 2 bases, and 4 bases lay outside the gene matches. Germline-derived CDR1 and CDR2 are SGDLS and YYNGEE. The CDR3 loop spans 16 amino acids. The CDR3 nucleotides are TGTGCCAGCAGCGTCACTAGCGCCGCGAACACCGGGGAGCTGTTTTTT. Encoded protein: CASSVTSAANTGELFF.

V usage is TRBV2 and J usage is TRBJ2-1; 7 nucleotides match TRBD2. Germline V gives CDR1 SNHLY, CDR2 FYNNEI. Germline trimming cut 7 bases from V and 3 bases from J; bases unmatched to any gene: 9. The CDR3 has 15 residues. The CDR3 loop is CASIREGPVYNEQFF. As DNA, the CDR3 is TGTGCCAGCATCAGGGAGGGTCCAGTCTACAATGAGCAGTTCTTC.

This chain connects TRBV9 to TRBJ1-1; unclear D gene. Germline CDR1 and CDR2: SGDLS and YYNGEE. V was cut by 2 bases and J by 1 base, with 12 bases left in between. The CDR3 has 15 amino acids. CDR3 in amino acids: CASSVGGLENTEAFF. The CDR3 coding sequence is TGTGCCAGCAGCGTCGGAGGGTTAGAGAACACTGAAGCTTTCTTT.

This clone showed up just a few times. The chain is built from TRBV6-1 and TRBJ1-4; maybe TRBD1 (5 bases). The V gene's germline CDR1 is MNHNS and CDR2 SASEGT. The CDR3 runs 14 residues. V was trimmed by 8 bases and J by 7 bases, leaving 17 bases between them. Here the CDR3 reads CASEDRDGGEKLFF. CDR3 DNA: TGTGCCAGCGAAGACCGGGACGGGGGTGAAAAACTGTTTTTT.

The chain uses TRBV4-2 and TRBJ1-4, with D unresolved. Germline-derived CDR1 and CDR2 are LGHNA and YNFKEQ. Between the trimmed V and J ends, which lost 7 bases and 8 bases, there was a span of 14 bases. This CDR3 has 13 residues. CDR3 nucleotide sequence: TGTGCCAGCACCGACACCGAAAGCGAAAAACTGTTTTTT. This translates into CASTDTESEKLFF.

The chain uses TRBV11-2 and TRBJ1-2; D not resolved. This CDR3 region has 13 residues. Germline CDR1 reads SGHAT; CDR2 reads FQNNGV. Trimming took 3 bases from V and 4 from J, leaving 9 bases between them. In nucleotides, the CDR3 is TGTGCCAGCAGCTTCGGTGAGATCTATGGCTACACCTTC. This encodes CASSFGEIYGYTF. Together with reference TRBV11-2 and TRBJ1-2, the CDR3 gives the full variable domain: EAGVAQSPRYKIIEKRQSVAFWCNPISGHATLYWYQQILGQGPKLLIQFQNNGVVDDSQLPKDRFSAERLKGVDSTLKIQPAKLEDSAVYLCASSFGEIYGYTFGSGTRLTVV.

In its sample, this clone was seen a few times. The chain couples TRBV7-8 to TRBJ2-6; TRBD1 might be the D (6 bases). This CDR3 is built from 15 residues. In germline, CDR1 is SGHVS, CDR2 FQNEAQ. Trimming removed 5 bases from V and 4 bases from J, with 12 bases in between. The CDR3 is CASSNTGYGANVLTF. DNA of the CDR3: TGTGCCAGCAGCAATACAGGGTACGGGGCCAACGTCCTGACTTTC.

The chain employs TRBV19 and TRBJ1-5, with 10 nucleotides matching TRBD1. Trimming removed 6 bases from V and 2 bases from J; junction bases left unmatched: 7. Germline V gives CDR1 LNHDA, CDR2 SQIVND (reference sequence). The CDR3 has 16 amino acids. In DNA form, the CDR3 reads TGTGCCAGTAGCTTTACCGGGACAGGGGGCAATCAGCCCCAGCATTTT. Amino acids: CASSFTGTGGNQPQHF.

This clone was seen once. The chain carries TRBV5-1 and TRBJ2-7, with no clear D. The germline V and J ends were trimmed by 0 bases and 4 bases, with 11 bases remaining between them. The CDR3 runs to 14 residues. CDR1 SGHRS and CDR2 YFSETQ come from the germline V gene. This CDR3 is CASSLGRISYEQYF. The CDR3 bases are TGCGCCAGCAGCTTGGGGCGGATCTCTTACGAGCAGTACTTC.

This clone was seen more than once but under ten times. V gene TRBV18 combines with J gene TRBJ2-7, with D possibly matching TRBD1 (6 bases). Germline V CDR1 and CDR2: KGHSH, LQKENI. CDR3 length: 14 residues. V lost 4 bases to trimming and J lost 6 bases, with 16 bases between them. The CDR3 protein is CASSLDYRVGEQYF. The CDR3 DNA sequence: TGTGCCAGCTCACTAGATTACAGGGTCGGCGAGCAGTACTTC.